In this sample, the clone carrying this TCR beta chain turned up once. Its matching antigen is unknown. This specimen includes other DNA sequences encoding the same CDR3. Using immunoSEQ multiplex PCR, the repertoire was profiled, and TCRdb retains in-frame clones only, with some absent. The repertoire holds 2 million to 2.5 million clones, with about 92% as singletons. The data were obtained in a study of shared clonotypes between healthy human individuals. Study findings and constraints: Naive subsets generally exceeded memory subsets in estimated richness. Some clonotypes were shared by all four sorted-subset donors, while others were not shared. The non-shared ones had lower generation probabilities than the shared ones.

Healthy adults negative for HIV, lacking recent acute infections or vaccinations, served as donors. CDR3 length: 14 residues. CDR1 and CDR2 (germline): SGHTA, FQGNSA. V was pared by 3 bases and J by 2 bases, with 2 bases of the junction left unmatched. Material: naive CD4+ T cells from PBMCs. Documented subset: CD45RA+ positively selected. The rearrangement uses TRBV7-2 and TRBJ2-3, with 7 bases that match TRBD1. This receptor was taken from a man aged 18 to 29 in good health. Some clones in this sample may be carry-over from other donors' samples. CDR3: CASSLDRSTDTQYF. The CDR3 DNA follows: TGTGCCAGCAGCTTGGACAGGTCCACAGATACGCAGTATTTT. Together with reference TRBV7-2 and TRBJ2-3, the CDR3 gives the full variable domain: GAGVSQSPSNKVTEKGKDVELRCDPISGHTALYWYRQSLGQGLEFLIYFQGNSAPDKSGLPSDRFSAERTGGSVSTLTIQRTQQEDSAVYLCASSLDRSTDTQYFGPGTRLTVL.